These 22 T cell receptor beta chains originate from one sample sequenced in a study of graft-versus-host responses after intestinal transplantation. TCRdb's copy holds only in-frame clones and misses some; the assay was immunoSEQ multiplex PCR. The sample lists roughly 15,000 clones; around two fifths were seen once. This material consisted of alloreactive CD4+ T cells from a mixed lymphocyte reaction culture, taken before intestinal transplant. The subset denotes: CFSE-low proliferating T cells sorted from roughly six-day pre-transplant mixed lymphocyte reaction (GvH or HvG direction). These receptor sequences come from a human patient who received an intestinal transplant.

By proportion, this clone is medium-sized. The V call is TRBV6-6, the J call TRBJ1-2; the match to TRBD1 covers 7 bases. The CDR3 runs 15 residues. The germline V gene encodes CDR1 MNHNY and CDR2 SVGAGI (reference sequence). Trimming cost V 7 bases and J 7 bases; bases outside gene matches: 15. CDR3 region: CASIRVLTGLGGYTF. In nucleotides, the CDR3 is TGTGCCAGCATTCGGGTGCTGACAGGGCTCGGTGGCTACACCTTC.

The chain joins TRBV9 to TRBJ1-2; D possibly corresponds to TRBD1 (6 bases). This CDR3 comprises 14 residues. V shed 0 bases and J shed 0 bases, with 6 bases lying between them. Germline-derived CDR1 and CDR2 are SGDLS and YYNGEE. The CDR3 loop reads CASSVGTANYGYTF. The CDR3 DNA is TGTGCCAGCAGCGTAGGGACAGCTAACTATGGCTACACCTTC.

This clone was detected a few times. V usage is TRBV21-1 and J usage is TRBJ1-4; the table's D gene call, TRBD1, was not cross checked with the DNA. TRBV21-1 is tagged as a pseudogene. This CDR3 has 15 residues. CDR3 DNA sequence: TGTGCCAGCAGCAGGCAGAGGGACAATAATGAAAAACTGTTTTTT. Translated: CASSRQRDNNEKLFF.

The gene calls are TRBV20-1 and TRBJ1-1, with D uncertain. With 7 bases removed from V and 4 bases from J, the gap between germline ends came to 10 bases. CDR1 and CDR2 from the germline V gene are DFQATT and SNEGSKA (reference sequence). This CDR3 is 11 amino acids long. CDR3: CSVRRATEAFF. The DNA for the CDR3 is TGCAGTGTCCGCCGAGCCACTGAAGCTTTCTTT.

This clone is medium-sized (0.01 to 0.1%) within its sample. The rearrangement links TRBV25-1 to TRBJ1-6; no firm D call. V was shortened by 3 bases and J by 4 bases, with 13 bases between the two germline ends. The CDR3 extends over 16 amino acids. CDR1 and CDR2 from the germline V gene are MGHDK and SYGVNS. This chain's CDR3 is CASSETSGNYNSPLHF. CDR3 DNA sequence: TGTGCCAGCAGTGAGACATCCGGGAATTATAATTCACCCCTCCACTTT.

This clone was recorded only once. The chain uses TRBV7-2 and TRBJ1-5, with a tentative D call TRBD1 (6 bases). V was shortened by 1 base and J by 6 bases, with 13 bases between the two germline ends. Germline V lookup: CDR1 SGHTA, CDR2 FQGNSA. This CDR3 contains 15 residues. CDR3 in amino acids: CASSLVLGAGQPQHF. The CDR3 DNA sequence: TGTGCCAGCAGCTTAGTGTTGGGGGCGGGTCAGCCCCAGCATTTT.

This clone has just a few counts. This chain links TRBV18 with TRBJ1-5, with D possibly TRBD1 on 5 matching bases. V dropped 3 bases and J dropped 7 bases, with 13 bases sitting between them. Germline V CDR1 and CDR2: KGHSH, LQKENI. CDR3 length: 14 residues. CDR3 DNA: TGTGCCAGCTCACCCACAGGTCTTCTGCAGCCCCAGCATTTT. It translates to CASSPTGLLQPQHF.

This clone was found a few times. The rearrangement joins TRBV7-9 to TRBJ2-3; D is uncertain. Germline V lookup: CDR1 SEHNR, CDR2 FQNEAQ (reference sequence). The V end was cut by 5 bases, the J end by 4 bases, with 22 bases between. The CDR3 sequence is 17 residues long. In nucleotides, the CDR3 is TGTGCCAGCAGCGTCCCCCCCGCGGCTTTAGCCCCAGATACGCAGTATTTT. It is translated as CASSVPPAALAPDTQYF. The full variable domain, completed using reference TRBV7-9 and TRBJ2-3, is DTGVSQNPRHKITKRGQNVTFRCDPISEHNRLYWYRQTLGQGPEFLTYFQNEAQLEKSRLLSDRFSAERPKGSFSTLEIQRTEQGDSAMYLCASSVPPAALAPDTQYFGPGTRLTVL.

There are a few counts of this clone. V and J are TRBV5-6 and TRBJ2-3, with TRBD1 identical over 8 bases. This CDR3 is 15 amino acids long. Trimming at V came to 4 bases and at J to 2 bases, leaving 6 bases not matched to a gene. Per the germline V gene, CDR1 is SGHDT and CDR2 is YYEEEE. CDR3 sequence (DNA): TGTGCCAGCAGCCAAGGACAGGGACACACAGATACGCAGTATTTT. This sequence encodes CASSQGQGHTDTQYF.

The chain couples TRBV9 to TRBJ1-1; 8 bases are shared with TRBD1. The germline V gene has CDR1 SGDLS and CDR2 YYNGEE. With 3 bases clipped from V and 1 base from J, the junction kept 5 bases outside the gene matches. The CDR3 loop spans 15 amino acids. The chain's CDR3 is CASSGLTGENTEAFF. CDR3 in DNA: TGTGCCAGCAGCGGCCTGACAGGGGAGAACACTGAAGCTTTCTTT.

This clone occurred a few times. CDR3 DNA sequence: TGTGCCAGCACCAGACAGGGATCCTACGAGCAGTACTTC. Its translation is CASTRQGSYEQYF. The V call is TRBV6-5, the J call TRBJ2-7, with TRBD1 identical over 7 bases. V lost 7 bases, J lost 1 base, and 4 bases stayed unmatched. Germline V gene sequence: CDR1 MNHEY, CDR2 SVGAGI. This CDR3 has 13 residues.

This clone qualifies as medium-sized. The chain couples TRBV21-1 to TRBJ2-1; TRBD2 is the table's D call, not checked against the DNA. TRBV21-1 is listed as a pseudogene. This CDR3 is 14 amino acids long. The CDR3 nucleotides are TGTGCCGTCCGGGGAGGGGGACTCCTCAATGAGCAGTTCTTC. Protein product: CAVRGGGLLNEQFF.

This clone was detected only a few times. This chain uses TRBV19 with TRBJ1-1; no clear D gene. There are 16 residues in the CDR3. With 3 bases removed from V and 0 bases from J, the gap between germline ends came to 14 bases. Germline V gene sequence: CDR1 LNHDA, CDR2 SQIVND (reference sequence). The CDR3 region has the DNA TGTGCCAGTAGTATGCGCGGGTGGGGTTTGAACACTGAAGCTTTCTTT. It is translated as CASSMRGWGLNTEAFF.

This clone was recorded a few times. The chain recombines TRBV18 with TRBJ1-2; a possible D gene is TRBD1 (6 bases). The CDR3 sequence is 14 residues long. CDR1 is KGHSH and CDR2 is LQKENI in the germline V gene. Deletions cut 9 bases from V and 0 bases from J, with 14 bases between. The CDR3 nucleotides are TGTGCCAGTAACGGGGACACTTCTAACTATGGCTACACCTTC. Protein product: CASNGDTSNYGYTF. The whole variable domain, remainder taken from reference TRBV18 and TRBJ1-2, is NAGVMQNPRHLVRRRGQEARLRCSPMKGHSHVYWYRQLPEEGLKFMVYLQKENIIDESGMPKERFSAEFPKEGPSILRIQQVVRGDSAAYFCASNGDTSNYGYTFGSGTRLTVV.

V usage is TRBV6-5 and J usage is TRBJ1-5; 8 bases fit TRBD1. J gave up 4 bases and V 6 bases, and 5 bases lay outside the gene matches. CDR3 length equals 14 residues. Germline V gives CDR1 MNHEY, CDR2 SVGAGI. The CDR3 sequence is CASSRDRTNQPQHF. Here the CDR3 DNA reads TGTGCCAGCAGCAGGGACAGGACAAATCAGCCCCAGCATTTT.

By share of the sample, this clone is medium-sized. The V call is TRBV2, the J call TRBJ1-4; D unresolved. In germline, CDR1 is SNHLY, CDR2 FYNNEI. The V and J ends lost 6 bases and 8 bases respectively, with 16 bases between them. The CDR3 runs 14 residues. The CDR3 here is CASRDGLPAEKLFF. Written as DNA, the CDR3 is TGTGCCAGCAGGGATGGGCTCCCTGCGGAAAAACTGTTTTTT.

This clone came up a few times. The chain couples TRBV2 to TRBJ1-3; weak D call: TRBD1 (6 bases). Trimming removed 0 bases at V and 16 bases at J, with 16 bases between. CDR3 length equals 13 residues. Germline-derived CDR1 and CDR2 are SNHLY and FYNNEI. For the CDR3, the DNA is TGTGCCAGCAGTGAAGCGTTGATTTCAACAGGGTATTTT. Translation: CASSEALISTGYF. The complete variable domain, with remaining parts taken from reference TRBV2 and TRBJ1-3, reads EPEVTQTPSHQVTQMGQEVILRCVPISNHLYFYWYRQILGQKVEFLVSFYNNEISEKSEIFDDQFSVERPDGSNFTLKIRSTKLEDSAMYFCASSEALISTGYFGEGSWLTVV.

The rearrangement uses TRBV25-1 and TRBJ1-1, with 9 bases matching TRBD1. In germline, CDR1 is MGHDK, CDR2 SYGVNS. CDR3 size: 16 residues. Trimming cost V 6 bases and J 1 base; bases outside gene matches: 9. Here the CDR3 reads CASSPWGQGSNTEAFF. The CDR3 DNA follows: TGTGCCAGCAGCCCCTGGGGACAGGGATCGAACACTGAAGCTTTCTTT.

This chain joins TRBV30 and TRBJ1-2; tentatively, D is TRBD1 (5 bases). V was shortened by 3 bases and J by 5 bases, with 10 bases between the two germline ends. CDR1 and CDR2 (germline): GTSNPN, SVGIG (reference sequence). The length of the CDR3 is 12 residues. The CDR3 DNA is TGTGCCTGGAGCGACGGGGGGTATGGCTACACCTTC. This sequence encodes CAWSDGGYGYTF.

The V gene is TRBV18, the J gene TRBJ2-1, with 9 bases fitting TRBD1. The CDR3 runs to 16 residues. The V segment lost 2 bases and the J segment 0 bases; nucleotides outside the gene matches: 2. CDR1 is KGHSH and CDR2 is LQKENI in the germline V gene. The CDR3 DNA sequence: TGTGCCAGCTCACCAGGGACAGGGATCTCCTACAATGAGCAGTTCTTC. Translated: CASSPGTGISYNEQFF.

The chain employs TRBV5-1 and TRBJ1-2; 7 bases are a match to TRBD1. The CDR3 is made up of 13 amino acids. J was trimmed by 8 bases and V by 3 bases; bases with no gene match: 7. CDR1 is SGHRS, CDR2 YFSETQ, per germline. The CDR3 reads CASSWTGSGGYTF. The CDR3 coding sequence is TGCGCCAGCAGCTGGACAGGTTCGGGCGGCTACACCTTC.

The chain combines TRBV9 with TRBJ2-3; weak D call: TRBD2 (5 bases). Germline CDR1 SGDLS, CDR2 YYNGEE. This CDR3 is 15 amino acids long. V was trimmed by 4 bases and J by 0 bases, leaving 12 bases between them. CDR3 residues: CASSPLGVSTDTQYF. The DNA for the CDR3 is TGTGCCAGCAGCCCCCTCGGGGTCAGCACAGATACGCAGTATTTT.